These T cell receptor beta chains were read from a single sample in a study of blood T cell repertoires in COVID-19. Assay: immunoSEQ multiplex PCR; the TCRdb copy retains only in-frame clones and omits some. The repertoire consists of some 230,000 clones, with roughly four fifths occurring once and the leading ten covering approximately 7%. Sequences were obtained from peripheral blood. The source of these receptors is a woman aged 45-65 years with acute or convalescent COVID-19. Each CDR3 is given with its conserved first and last residue. The D gene is left open where the match is weak. Size is omitted from some rows. Given values are once, few, many or a class for expanded clones.

V	J	size	D	CDR3	DNA
TRBV15	TRBJ2-7	NA	TRBD2	CATSGGTGGSYEQYF	TGTGCCACCAGCGGAGGTACGGGGGGCTCCTACGAGCAGTACTTC
TRBV7-2	TRBJ1-2	NA	NA	CASSYDTGNYGYTF	TGTGCCAGCAGCTACGATACAGGGAACTATGGCTACACCTTC
TRBV6-6	TRBJ2-2	NA	TRBD2	CASSFSGEKTGELFF	TGTGCCAGCAGTTTTAGCGGGGAGAAGACCGGGGAGCTGTTTTTT
TRBV21-1	TRBJ1-6	once	NA	CASRRGGAPYNSPLHF	TGTGCCAGCAGGAGGGGAGGGGCACCCTATAATTCACCCCTCCACTTT
TRBV5-1	TRBJ2-7	few	NA	CASSPAGVYEQYF	TGCGCCAGCAGCCCGGCAGGGGTCTACGAGCAGTACTTC
TRBV7-8	TRBJ1-3	NA	TRBD1	CASSYFQGENTIYF	TGTGCCAGCAGCTACTTTCAGGGGGAAAACACCATATATTTT
TRBV4-3	TRBJ1-1	NA	NA	CASRPRMEAIREAFF	TGCGCCAGCAGACCAAGAATGGAGGCAATTCGGGAGGCTTTCTTT
TRBV20-1	TRBJ1-4	few	NA	CSASGNARGEKLFF	TGCAGTGCTAGTGGAAACGCAAGAGGGGAAAAACTGTTTTTT
TRBV4-3	TRBJ1-2	NA	NA	CASSRTRSGDYGYTF	TGCGCCAGCAGCCGGACAAGGTCGGGGGACTATGGCTACACCTTC
TRBV6-5	TRBJ2-7	NA	NA	CASRGPGLTYEQYF	TGTGCCAGCAGGGGACCGGGACTGACCTACGAGCAGTACTTC
TRBV7-7	TRBJ1-1	NA	NA	CASSLGRTGNTEAFF	TGTGCTAGCAGCTTAGGGAGGACTGGGAACACTGAAGCTTTCTTT
TRBV11-2	TRBJ2-7	NA	NA	CASSSPATAPTYEQYF	TGTGCCAGCAGCTCGCCCGCGACAGCACCTACCTACGAGCAGTACTTC
TRBV10-3	TRBJ2-7	NA	TRBD1	CAITTGGGEQYF	TGTGCCATCACTACAGGGGGCGGCGAGCAGTACTTC
TRBV10-3	TRBJ2-5	NA	TRBD2	CAISDGLAGGETQYF	TGTGCCATCAGCGACGGACTAGCGGGCGGGGAGACCCAGTACTTC
TRBV5-6	TRBJ2-1	NA	NA	CASSLRYSNEQFF	TGTGCCAGCAGCCTCCGATACAGCAATGAGCAGTTCTTC
TRBV4-1	TRBJ1-1	once	NA	CASSPGEGTEAFF	TGCGCCAGCAGCCCAGGGGAAGGAACTGAAGCTTTCTTT
TRBV28	TRBJ1-5	NA	NA	CASSPRFGNQPQHF	TGTGCCAGCAGTCCTAGATTTGGCAATCAGCCCCAGCATTTT
TRBV19	TRBJ1-1	few	NA	CASSIVGSGNTEAFF	TGTGCCAGTAGTATAGTAGGCTCGGGGAACACTGAAGCTTTCTTT
TRBV7-9	TRBJ2-7	NA	NA	CASSPTTGSYEQYF	TGTGCCAGCAGCCCTACCACAGGGTCCTACGAGCAGTACTTC
TRBV5-1	TRBJ1-5	NA	NA	CASSLAGGNNQPQHF	TGCGCCAGCAGCTTGGCGGGAGGCAACAATCAGCCCCAGCATTTT
TRBV30	TRBJ1-3	NA	NA	CAWSQGSGNTIYF	TGTGCCTGGAGTCAGGGCTCTGGAAACACCATATATTTT